These 21 T cell receptor beta chains were sequenced from one sample in a study of blood T cell repertoires in COVID-19. Method: immunoSEQ multiplex PCR; TCRdb's copy keeps in-frame clones and lacks some. This table holds about 220,000 clones, approximately 86% found once. The sequenced sample consisted of peripheral blood. The source of these receptors is an elderly woman with acute or convalescent COVID-19.

In its sample, this clone was seen a few times. The chain employs TRBV7-2 and TRBJ1-2, with D possibly TRBD1 on 5 matching bases. The CDR3 has 16 residues. Germline V gene lookup returns CDR1 SGHTA and CDR2 FQGNSA. The ends were cut back, 0 bases at V and 8 bases at J, with 19 bases in the middle. Here the CDR3 DNA reads TGTGCCAGCAGCTTAGCGCTTGGGGCGGGCGCGGGAGGCTACACCTTC. This encodes CASSLALGAGAGGYTF.

The sample holds a few counts of this clone. V and J are TRBV3-1 (or the pseudogene TRBV3-2) and TRBJ2-7; 8 bases map to TRBD1. The CDR3 sequence is 17 residues long. Germline V gene lookup returns CDR1 LGHDT and CDR2 YNNKEL (reference sequence). V dropped 1 base and J dropped 0; count of bases not matched to a gene: 8. The CDR3 bases are TGTGCCAGCAGCCAAGTAGGGACAGGCGACAGCTCCTACGAGCAGTACTTC. As protein: CASSQVGTGDSSYEQYF.

This chain joins TRBV5-4 and TRBJ2-7, with D perhaps matching TRBD2 (5 bases). This CDR3 contains 12 residues. Germline CDR1 SGHNT, CDR2 YYREEE (reference sequence). The V gene lost 2 bases and the J gene lost 3 bases, with 6 bases spanning the gap. This CDR3 reads CASSFGSYEQYF. CDR3 bases: TGTGCCAGCAGCTTTGGGAGCTACGAGCAGTACTTC.

The rearrangement links TRBV11-3 to TRBJ1-1; no clear D gene. The germline V gene has CDR1 SGHNT and CDR2 YENEEA. CDR3 length equals 15 residues. Trimming left V 1 base short and J 6 bases short, with 15 bases between. The CDR3 loop is CASSLGVRRAAEAFF. The CDR3 DNA is TGTGCCAGCAGCTTAGGGGTCCGCCGAGCGGCTGAAGCTTTCTTT.

The chain uses TRBV6-5 and TRBJ2-5, with 9 bases identical to TRBD1. After removal of 0 bases from V and 5 bases from J, the junction contained 1 base not matched to a gene. The CDR3 is 14 amino acids. From germline, CDR1 is MNHEY and CDR2 SVGAGI. CDR3 in amino acids: CASSYSGTGETQYF. CDR3 nucleotide sequence: TGTGCCAGCAGTTACTCCGGGACAGGGGAGACCCAGTACTTC.

The gene calls are TRBV7-3 and TRBJ1-2; D remains unclear. With 1 base removed from V and 5 bases from J, the gap between germline ends came to 8 bases. The CDR3 runs to 13 residues. Germline CDR1 and CDR2: SGHTA and FQGTGA. CDR3 loop: CASSLNGGYGYTF. CDR3 bases: TGTGCCAGCAGCTTAAACGGAGGGTATGGCTACACCTTC.

The gene calls are TRBV5-5 and TRBJ1-1; no definite D call. Germline-derived CDR1 and CDR2 are SGHKS and YYEKEE (reference sequence). V was pared by 0 bases and J by 0 bases, with 12 bases between. The CDR3 is 16 residues long. The CDR3 sequence: CASSLALQPMNTEAFF. The CDR3 bases are TGTGCCAGCAGCTTGGCCCTACAGCCGATGAACACTGAAGCTTTCTTT.

The chain employs TRBV21-1 and TRBJ2-5; the D call TRBD1 from the table was never checked on the DNA. TRBV21-1 is designated a pseudogene. The CDR3 spans 15 residues. The CDR3 loop reads CASSPQEGVGETQYF. Written as DNA, the CDR3 is TGTGCCAGCAGCCCCCAAGAGGGGGTCGGGGAGACCCAGTACTTC.

The J gene is TRBJ1-5, the V gene TRBV19; TRBD1 aligns across 9 bases. Trimming at V came to 5 bases and at J to 7 bases, leaving 9 bases not matched to a gene. The germline V gene encodes CDR1 LNHDA and CDR2 SQIVND (reference sequence). The CDR3 has 15 amino acids. The CDR3 nucleotides read TGTGCCAGTAGTCCCACAGGGGGCGCCGGGCAGCCCCAGCATTTT. This encodes CASSPTGGAGQPQHF.

The V gene is TRBV18, the J gene TRBJ2-5, with TRBD2 matching 7 bases. After removal of 2 bases from V and 1 base from J, the junction contained 1 base not matched to a gene. CDR1 is KGHSH and CDR2 is LQKENI in the germline V gene. This CDR3 comprises 14 residues. CDR3 DNA sequence: TGTGCCAGCTCACCAAGCGGGACCCAAGAGACCCAGTACTTC. It encodes CASSPSGTQETQYF. The variable domain in full, with the rest retrieved from reference TRBV18 and TRBJ2-5, is NAGVMQNPRHLVRRRGQEARLRCSPMKGHSHVYWYRQLPEEGLKFMVYLQKENIIDESGMPKERFSAEFPKEGPSILRIQQVVRGDSAAYFCASSPSGTQETQYFGPGTRLLVL.

J is TRBJ2-1 and V is TRBV4-1; the match to TRBD2 covers 8 bases. V was clipped by 0 bases and J by 9 bases; unmatched bases: 16. CDR3 length equals 18 residues. CDR1 and CDR2 (germline): MGHRA, YSYEKL. CDR3 coding DNA: TGCGCCAGCAGCCAAGATATGACTAGGCGGGGGGCTCTTACTGAGCAGTTCTTC. This codes for CASSQDMTRRGALTEQFF.

The chain links TRBV30 to TRBJ1-5; D might be TRBD1 (6 bases). The germline V gene has CDR1 GTSNPN and CDR2 SVGIG (reference sequence). The V end was cut by 3 bases, the J end by 6 bases, with 15 bases between. The CDR3 is 14 residues long. The CDR3 nucleotides are TGTGCCTGGAGCCTTGGGGGGGGCGGTCAGCCCCAGCATTTT. Translated: CAWSLGGGGQPQHF.

V usage is TRBV9 and J usage is TRBJ1-3, with TRBD1 identical over 7 bases. Unmatched junction bases numbered 5, after V lost 3 bases and J lost 2 bases. Per the germline V gene, CDR1 is SGDLS and CDR2 is YYNGEE. The CDR3 length is 15 residues. For the CDR3, the DNA is TGTGCCAGCAGCGAGGGGGCGGCCCCTGGAAACACCATATATTTT. The encoded protein is CASSEGAAPGNTIYF.

The chain couples TRBV7-9 to TRBJ1-3; D perhaps matches TRBD1 (6 bases). CDR1 SEHNR and CDR2 FQNEAQ come from the germline V gene (reference sequence). V was pared by 2 bases and J by 3 bases, with 14 bases between. The CDR3 loop spans 16 amino acids. CDR3 nucleotide sequence: TGTGCCAGCAGCTTATATCAGGGGATCCGTGGAAACACCATATATTTT. This codes for CASSLYQGIRGNTIYF.

Of note for this clone: One junction end does not reproduce the germline sequence, and a read error may be involved. Written as DNA, the CDR3 is TGTGCTAGCAGCTCCGATACGACAGGGGTCATAAAGCTGTTTTTT. Protein sequence: CASSSDTTGVIKLFF. The V gene is TRBV7-7, the J gene TRBJ2-2, with 8 bases fitting TRBD1. This CDR3 has 15 residues. CDR1 and CDR2 from the germline V gene are SSHAT and FNYEAQ (reference sequence).

In this sample, this clone turned up once. The rearrangement joins TRBV7-9 to TRBJ2-1; TRBD2 agrees at 7 bases. Germline V gives CDR1 SEHNR, CDR2 FQNEAQ (reference sequence). The CDR3 has 13 amino acids. Trimming removed 7 bases from V and 3 bases from J; junction bases left unmatched: 3. The CDR3 DNA is TGTGCCAGCACAAGCGGGAACTACAATGAGCAGTTCTTC. Protein sequence: CASTSGNYNEQFF.

This clone was observed a few times. The chain links TRBV6-6 to TRBJ1-1; TRBD1 matches 9 bases. V was pared by 8 bases and J by 2 bases, with 9 bases of the junction left unmatched. Germline loops: CDR1 MNHNY, CDR2 SVGAGI (reference sequence). The CDR3 runs to 15 residues. CDR3 region: CASYSLDRGNTEAFF. For the CDR3, the DNA is TGTGCCAGCTATTCCCTGGACAGGGGAAACACTGAAGCTTTCTTT.

The chain uses TRBV5-4 and TRBJ2-1; 9 positions agree with TRBD2. The germline gives CDR1 SGHNT, CDR2 YYREEE (reference sequence). The CDR3 is made up of 17 amino acids. Germline trimming cut 4 bases from V and 2 bases from J; bases unmatched to any gene: 10. This CDR3 reads CASSPSGGGATYNEQFF. The DNA of the CDR3 is TGTGCCAGCAGCCCCTCGGGCGGGGGGGCCACCTACAATGAGCAGTTCTTC.

The table lists this clone with a count of one. CDR3 bases: TGTGCCAGTAGTATAGCCAGTGGGCAGGCTTATGAAGCTTTCTTT. It is translated as CASSIASGQAYEAFF. V is TRBV19 and J is TRBJ1-1, with D unresolved. Per the germline V gene, CDR1 is LNHDA and CDR2 is SQIVND (reference sequence). The CDR3 length is 15 residues. V lost 1 base to trimming and J lost 7 bases, with 16 bases between them.

The chain recombines TRBV6-5 with TRBJ2-1; D ambiguous. The CDR3 has 10 amino acids. Trimming shortened V by 2 bases and J by 10 bases, and 3 bases separated the two germline ends. Germline V gives CDR1 MNHEY, CDR2 SVGAGI. The CDR3 protein is CASSYREQFF. In DNA form, the CDR3 reads TGTGCCAGCAGTTACCGGGAGCAGTTCTTC.

This chain joins TRBV6-5 and TRBJ2-5, with D possibly being TRBD1 (7 bases). Trimming removed 6 bases from V and 5 bases from J, with 16 bases in between. Germline V lookup: CDR1 MNHEY, CDR2 SVGAGI. There are 14 residues in the CDR3. CDR3 DNA sequence: TGTGCCAGCAGACGGCAGGGGGGTCGGGAGACCCAGTACTTC. Protein product: CASRRQGGRETQYF.